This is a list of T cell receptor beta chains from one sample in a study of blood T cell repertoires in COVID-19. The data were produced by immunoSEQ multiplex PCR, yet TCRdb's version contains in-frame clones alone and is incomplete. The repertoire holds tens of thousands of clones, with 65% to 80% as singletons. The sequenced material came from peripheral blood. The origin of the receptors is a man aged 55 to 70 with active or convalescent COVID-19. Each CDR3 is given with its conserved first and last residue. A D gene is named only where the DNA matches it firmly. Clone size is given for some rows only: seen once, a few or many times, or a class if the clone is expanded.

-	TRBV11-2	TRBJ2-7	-	CASSPVVSYEQYF	TGTGCCAGCAGCCCCGTTGTGTCCTACGAGCAGTACTTC
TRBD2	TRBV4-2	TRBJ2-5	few	CASSQVGTGGGAQETQYF	TGTGCCAGCAGCCAAGTTGGGACCGGCGGGGGGGCCCAAGAGACCCAGTACTTC
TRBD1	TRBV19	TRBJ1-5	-	CASSQGQGFQRAQPQHF	TGTGCCAGTAGTCAGGGACAGGGTTTTCAGCGTGCCCAGCCCCAGCATTTT
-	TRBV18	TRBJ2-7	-	CASSPSDEQYF	TGTGCCAGCTCACCGTCCGACGAGCAGTACTTC
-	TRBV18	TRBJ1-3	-	CASSPAGRTSGNTIYF	TGTGCCAGCTCACCAGCGGGACGGACCTCTGGAAACACCATATATTTT
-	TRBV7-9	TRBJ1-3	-	CASSPDLSGNTIYF	TGTGCCAGCAGCCCGGACTTATCTGGAAACACCATATATTTT
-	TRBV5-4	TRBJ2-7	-	CASSARDNGYEQYF	TGTGCCAGCAGCGCCCGGGACAACGGGTACGAGCAGTACTTC
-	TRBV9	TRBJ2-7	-	CASSVAGVDEQYF	TGTGCCAGCAGCGTAGCAGGGGTCGACGAGCAGTACTTC
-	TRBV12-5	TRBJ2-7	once	CASGSGFMEQYF	TGTGCTAGTGGTTCCGGGTTTATGGAGCAGTACTTC
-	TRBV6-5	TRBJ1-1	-	CATNVRGADTEAFF	TGTGCCACCAACGTTCGGGGGGCCGACACTGAAGCTTTCTTT
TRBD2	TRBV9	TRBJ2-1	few	CASSDGGGYNEQFF	TGTGCCAGCAGCGATGGCGGGGGGTACAATGAGCAGTTCTTC
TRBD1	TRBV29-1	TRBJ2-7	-	CSANLARQGAYEQYF	TGCAGCGCTAACCTGGCGAGACAGGGGGCCTACGAGCAGTACTTC
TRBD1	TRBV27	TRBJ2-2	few	CASSLSTGGYSGELFF	TGTGCCAGCAGTTTATCGACAGGGGGCTACTCCGGGGAGCTGTTTTTT
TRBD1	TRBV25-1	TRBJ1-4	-	CASSESGDRAKLFF	TGTGCCAGCAGTGAATCGGGGGACAGGGCCAAACTGTTTTTT
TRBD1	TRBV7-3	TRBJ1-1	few	CASIFFGQGRDDEAFF	TGTGCCAGCATTTTCTTCGGACAGGGGCGAGATGATGAAGCTTTCTTT
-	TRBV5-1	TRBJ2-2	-	CASSLGTGRAGELFF	TGCGCCAGCAGCCTTGGCACAGGGAGAGCCGGGGAGCTGTTTTTT
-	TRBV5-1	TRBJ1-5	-	CASSSTMNQPQHF	TGCGCCAGCAGCTCGACAATGAATCAGCCCCAGCATTTT
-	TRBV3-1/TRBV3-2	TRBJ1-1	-	CASSHLDTPNTEAFF	TGTGCCAGCAGCCACCTGGACACACCTAACACTGAAGCTTTCTTT
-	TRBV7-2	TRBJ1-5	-	CASNALGVYSNQPQHF	TGTGCCAGCAACGCGCTAGGGGTTTATAGCAATCAGCCCCAGCATTTT
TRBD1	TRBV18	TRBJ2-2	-	CASSAPSTGPTGELFF	TGTGCCAGCTCAGCCCCTTCGACAGGGCCCACCGGGGAGCTGTTTTTT
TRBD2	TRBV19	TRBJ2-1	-	CASSNPLAGGYNEQFF	TGTGCCAGTAGTAATCCTTTAGCGGGGGGTTACAATGAGCAGTTCTTC
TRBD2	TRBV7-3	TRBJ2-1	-	CASRPTSGGHNEQFF	TGTGCCAGCAGGCCTACTAGCGGGGGTCACAATGAGCAGTTCTTC
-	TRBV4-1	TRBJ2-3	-	CASSPLFLRDSRTDTQYF	TGCGCCAGCAGCCCCCTTTTTCTGCGGGACAGTCGTACAGATACGCAGTATTTT
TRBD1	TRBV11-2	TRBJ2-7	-	CASSSLRTGFSYEQYF	TGTGCCAGCAGCTCTTTAAGGACAGGGTTCTCCTACGAGCAGTACTTC
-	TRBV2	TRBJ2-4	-	CASSEAPGRGAENIQYF	TGTGCCAGCAGTGAAGCGCCTGGTCGGGGGGCGGAAAACATTCAGTACTTC
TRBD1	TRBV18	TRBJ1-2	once	CASSPIRDRVNYGYTF	TGTGCCAGCTCACCAATCCGGGACAGAGTGAACTATGGCTACACCTTC
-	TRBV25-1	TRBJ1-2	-	CASSDLPLGYTF	TGTGCCAGCAGTGACCTCCCACTTGGCTACACCTTC